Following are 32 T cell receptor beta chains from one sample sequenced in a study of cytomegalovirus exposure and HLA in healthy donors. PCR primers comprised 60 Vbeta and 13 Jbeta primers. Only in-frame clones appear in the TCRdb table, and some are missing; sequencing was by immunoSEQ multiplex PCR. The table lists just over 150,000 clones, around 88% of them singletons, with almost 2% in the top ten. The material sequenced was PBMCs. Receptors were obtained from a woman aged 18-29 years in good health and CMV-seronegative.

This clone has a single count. The CDR3 loop reads CASSSSGSRTDTQYF. The DNA for the CDR3 is TGTGCCAGCAGTTCTAGCGGGAGTCGCACAGATACGCAGTATTTT. The chain carries TRBV27 and TRBJ2-3; TRBD2 agrees at 10 bases. V lost 4 bases and J lost 1; bases outside the gene matches: 2. The CDR3 is 15 amino acids. Germline lookup yields CDR1 MNHEY and CDR2 SMNVEV (reference sequence).

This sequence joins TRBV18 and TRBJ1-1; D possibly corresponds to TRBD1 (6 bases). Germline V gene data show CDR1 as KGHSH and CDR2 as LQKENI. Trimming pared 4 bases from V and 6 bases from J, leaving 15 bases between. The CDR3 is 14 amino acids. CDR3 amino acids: CASSQQGPGPEAFF. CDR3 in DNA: TGTGCCAGCTCACAACAGGGCCCGGGGCCTGAAGCTTTCTTT.

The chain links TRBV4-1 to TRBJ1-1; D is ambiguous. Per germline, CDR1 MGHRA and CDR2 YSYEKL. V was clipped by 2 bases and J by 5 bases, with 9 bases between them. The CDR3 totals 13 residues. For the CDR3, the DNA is TGCGCCAGCAGCCAATCTGGCCCAACTGAAGCTTTCTTT. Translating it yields CASSQSGPTEAFF.

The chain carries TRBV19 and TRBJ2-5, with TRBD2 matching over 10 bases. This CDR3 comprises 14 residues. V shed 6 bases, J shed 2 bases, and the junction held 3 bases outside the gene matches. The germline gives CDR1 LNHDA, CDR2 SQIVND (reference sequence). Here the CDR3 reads CASSPSGRQETQYF. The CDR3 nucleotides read TGTGCCAGTAGCCCTAGCGGGAGACAAGAGACCCAGTACTTC.

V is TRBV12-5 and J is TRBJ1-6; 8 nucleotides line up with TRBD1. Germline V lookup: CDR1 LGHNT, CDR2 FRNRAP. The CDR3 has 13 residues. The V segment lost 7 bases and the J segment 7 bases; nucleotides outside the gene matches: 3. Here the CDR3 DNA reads TGTGCTAGTGTTCGGGACAGGAATTCACCCCTCCACTTT. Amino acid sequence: CASVRDRNSPLHF.

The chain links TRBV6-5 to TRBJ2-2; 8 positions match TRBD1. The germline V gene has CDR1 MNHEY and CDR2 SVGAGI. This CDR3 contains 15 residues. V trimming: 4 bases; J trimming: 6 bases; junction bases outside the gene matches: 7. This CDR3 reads CASSFRTGPPGELFF. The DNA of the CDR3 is TGTGCCAGCAGTTTCCGGACAGGGCCCCCCGGGGAGCTGTTTTTT.

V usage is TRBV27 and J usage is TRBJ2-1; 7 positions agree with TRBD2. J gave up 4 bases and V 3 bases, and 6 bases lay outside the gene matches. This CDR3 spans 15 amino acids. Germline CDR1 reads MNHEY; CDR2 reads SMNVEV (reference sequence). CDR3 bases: TGTGCCAGCAGTTTTCAGCGGGAACCTTACAATGAGCAGTTCTTC. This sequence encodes CASSFQREPYNEQFF.

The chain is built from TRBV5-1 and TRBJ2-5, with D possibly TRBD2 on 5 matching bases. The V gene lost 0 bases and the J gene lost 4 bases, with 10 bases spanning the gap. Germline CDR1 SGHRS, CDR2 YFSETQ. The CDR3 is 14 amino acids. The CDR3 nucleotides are TGCGCCAGCAGCTTGGTGGAGGTGCCAGAGACCCAGTACTTC. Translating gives CASSLVEVPETQYF.

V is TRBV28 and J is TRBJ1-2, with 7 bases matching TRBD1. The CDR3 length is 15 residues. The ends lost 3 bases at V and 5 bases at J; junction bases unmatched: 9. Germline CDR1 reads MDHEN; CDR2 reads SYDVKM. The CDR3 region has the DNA TGTGCCAGCAGTTTCCAGGGGGACGATGTATATGGCTACACCTTC. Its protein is CASSFQGDDVYGYTF.

CDR3 in amino acids: CASSLSGSGNEQFF. The CDR3 DNA follows: TGTGCCAGCAGCTTAAGCGGGAGTGGGAATGAGCAGTTCTTC. J is TRBJ2-1 and V is TRBV7-3; 7 bases are a match to TRBD2. V lost 1 base, J lost 7 bases, and 4 bases stayed unmatched. The CDR3 sequence is 14 residues long. Germline-derived CDR1 and CDR2 are SGHTA and FQGTGA.

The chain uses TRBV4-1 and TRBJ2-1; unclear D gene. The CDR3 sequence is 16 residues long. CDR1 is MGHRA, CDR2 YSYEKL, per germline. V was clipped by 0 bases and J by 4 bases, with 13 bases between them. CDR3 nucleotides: TGCGCCAGCAGCCAAGAACCCCCTCTCGGGTACAATGAGCAGTTCTTC. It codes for CASSQEPPLGYNEQFF.

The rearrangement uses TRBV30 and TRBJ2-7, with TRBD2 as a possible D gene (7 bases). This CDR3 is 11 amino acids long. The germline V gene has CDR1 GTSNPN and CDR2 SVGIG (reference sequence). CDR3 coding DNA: TGTGGAGGGGGGGTGGGCTACGAGCAGTACTTC. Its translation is CGGGVGYEQYF.

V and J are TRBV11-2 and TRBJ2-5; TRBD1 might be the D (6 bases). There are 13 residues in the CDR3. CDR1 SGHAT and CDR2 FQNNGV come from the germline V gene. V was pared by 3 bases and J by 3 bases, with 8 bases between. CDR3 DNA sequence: TGTGCCAGCAGCTTGGACAGTGAAGAGACCCAGTACTTC. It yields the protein CASSLDSEETQYF.

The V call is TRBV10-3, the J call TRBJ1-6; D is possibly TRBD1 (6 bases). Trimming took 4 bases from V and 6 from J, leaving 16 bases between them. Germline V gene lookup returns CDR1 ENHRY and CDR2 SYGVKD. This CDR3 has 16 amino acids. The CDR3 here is CAISVGGILSNSPLHF. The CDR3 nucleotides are TGTGCCATCAGTGTAGGGGGAATTTTGAGTAATTCACCCCTCCACTTT.

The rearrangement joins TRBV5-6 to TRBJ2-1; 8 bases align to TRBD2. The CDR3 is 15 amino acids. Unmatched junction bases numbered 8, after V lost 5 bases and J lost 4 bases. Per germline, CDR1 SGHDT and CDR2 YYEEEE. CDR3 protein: CASRRSGSRYNEQFF. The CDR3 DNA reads TGTGCCAGCAGGCGGAGCGGGAGTCGGTACAATGAGCAGTTCTTC.

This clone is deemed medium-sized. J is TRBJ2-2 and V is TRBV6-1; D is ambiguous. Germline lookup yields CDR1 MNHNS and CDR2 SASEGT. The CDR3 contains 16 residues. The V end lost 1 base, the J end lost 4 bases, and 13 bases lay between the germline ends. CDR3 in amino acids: CASSEVGGAGTGELFF. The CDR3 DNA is TGTGCCAGCAGTGAAGTTGGCGGTGCTGGCACCGGGGAGCTGTTTTTT.

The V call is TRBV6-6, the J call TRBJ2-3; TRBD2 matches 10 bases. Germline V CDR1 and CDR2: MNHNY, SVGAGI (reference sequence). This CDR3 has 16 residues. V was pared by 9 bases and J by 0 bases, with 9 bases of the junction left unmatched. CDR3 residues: CASTYSGGPSTDTQYF. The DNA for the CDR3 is TGTGCCAGTACCTATAGCGGGGGGCCCAGCACAGATACGCAGTATTTT.

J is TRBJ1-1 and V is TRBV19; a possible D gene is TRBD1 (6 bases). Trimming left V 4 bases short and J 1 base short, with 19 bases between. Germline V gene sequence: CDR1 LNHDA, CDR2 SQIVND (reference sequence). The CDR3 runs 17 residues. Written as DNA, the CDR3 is TGTGCCAGTAGTAGCGCGGGGGCCCACCGGGGGAACACTGAAGCTTTCTTT. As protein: CASSSAGAHRGNTEAFF.

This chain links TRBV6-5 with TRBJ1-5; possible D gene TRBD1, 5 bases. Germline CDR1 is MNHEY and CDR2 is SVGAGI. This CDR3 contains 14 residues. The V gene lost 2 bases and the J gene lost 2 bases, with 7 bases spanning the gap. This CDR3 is CASSYGGGNQPQHF. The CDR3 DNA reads TGTGCCAGCAGTTACGGGGGGGGCAATCAGCCCCAGCATTTT.

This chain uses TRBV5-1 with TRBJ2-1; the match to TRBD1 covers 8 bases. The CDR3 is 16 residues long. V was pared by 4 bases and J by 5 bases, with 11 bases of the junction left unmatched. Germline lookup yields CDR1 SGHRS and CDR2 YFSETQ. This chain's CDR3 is CASSEGTGLAHNEQFF. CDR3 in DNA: TGCGCCAGCAGCGAAGGGACAGGTTTGGCACACAATGAGCAGTTCTTC.

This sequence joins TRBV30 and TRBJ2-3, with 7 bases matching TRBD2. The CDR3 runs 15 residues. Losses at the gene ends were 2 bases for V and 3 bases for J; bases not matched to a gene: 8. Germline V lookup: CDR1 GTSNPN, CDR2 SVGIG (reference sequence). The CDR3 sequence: CAWSRPWGGTDTQYF. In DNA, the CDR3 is TGTGCCTGGAGTCGCCCCTGGGGGGGGACAGATACGCAGTATTTT.

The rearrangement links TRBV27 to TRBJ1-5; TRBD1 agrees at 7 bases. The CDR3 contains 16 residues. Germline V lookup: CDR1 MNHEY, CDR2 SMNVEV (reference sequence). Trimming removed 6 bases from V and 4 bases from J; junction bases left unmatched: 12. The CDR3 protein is CASSFSGGRGNQPQHF. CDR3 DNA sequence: TGTGCCAGCAGCTTCTCAGGGGGACGGGGAAATCAGCCCCAGCATTTT.

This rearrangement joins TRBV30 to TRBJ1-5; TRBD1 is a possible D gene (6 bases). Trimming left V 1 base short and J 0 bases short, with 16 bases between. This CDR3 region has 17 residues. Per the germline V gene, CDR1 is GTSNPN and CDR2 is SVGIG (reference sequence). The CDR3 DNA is TGTGCCTGGAGTGCGGGAGGGGGGTTAAGTAGCAATCAGCCCCAGCATTTT. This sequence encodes CAWSAGGGLSSNQPQHF. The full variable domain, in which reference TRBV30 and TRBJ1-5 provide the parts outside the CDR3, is SQTIHQWPATLVQPVGSPLSLECTVEGTSNPNLYWYRQAAGRGLQLLFYSVGIGQISSEVPQNLSASRPQDRQFILSSKKLLLSDSGFYLCAWSAGGGLSSNQPQHFGDGTRLSIL.

The CDR3 is CASSVEQGDNSPLHF. The CDR3 DNA reads as TGTGCCAGCAGCGTAGAACAGGGGGATAATTCACCCCTCCACTTT. J is TRBJ1-6 and V is TRBV9, with TRBD1 matching 8 bases. The length of the CDR3 is 15 residues. Trimming cost V 0 bases and J 5 bases; bases outside gene matches: 1. Germline V lookup: CDR1 SGDLS, CDR2 YYNGEE.

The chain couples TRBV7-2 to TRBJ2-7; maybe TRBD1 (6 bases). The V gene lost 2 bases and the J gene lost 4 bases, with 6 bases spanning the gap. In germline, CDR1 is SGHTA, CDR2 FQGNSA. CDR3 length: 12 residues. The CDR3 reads CASSLQGYEQYF. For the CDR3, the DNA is TGTGCCAGCAGCTTACAGGGGTACGAGCAGTACTTC.

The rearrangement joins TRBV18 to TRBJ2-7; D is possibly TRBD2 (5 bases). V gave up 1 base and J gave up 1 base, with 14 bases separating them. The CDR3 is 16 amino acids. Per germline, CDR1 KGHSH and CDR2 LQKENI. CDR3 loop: CASSPQSGLVSYEQYF. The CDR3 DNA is TGTGCCAGCTCACCACAATCTGGACTTGTGTCCTACGAGCAGTACTTC.

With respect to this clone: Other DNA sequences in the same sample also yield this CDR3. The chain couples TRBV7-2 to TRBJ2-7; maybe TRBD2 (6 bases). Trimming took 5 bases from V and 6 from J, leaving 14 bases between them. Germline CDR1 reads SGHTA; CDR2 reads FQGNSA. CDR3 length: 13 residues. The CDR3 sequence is CASSPGRGREQYF. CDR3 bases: TGTGCCAGCAGCCCGGGGCGGGGTCGCGAGCAGTACTTC. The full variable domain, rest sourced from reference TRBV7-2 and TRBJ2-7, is GAGVSQSPSNKVTEKGKDVELRCDPISGHTALYWYRQSLGQGLEFLIYFQGNSAPDKSGLPSDRFSAERTGGSVSTLTIQRTQQEDSAVYLCASSPGRGREQYFGPGTRLTVT.

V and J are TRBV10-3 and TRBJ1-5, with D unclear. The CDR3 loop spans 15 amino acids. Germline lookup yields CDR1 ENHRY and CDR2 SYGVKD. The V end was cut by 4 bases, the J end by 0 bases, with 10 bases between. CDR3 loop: CAISAGPYSNQPQHF. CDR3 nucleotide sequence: TGTGCCATCAGTGCAGGTCCCTATAGCAATCAGCCCCAGCATTTT.

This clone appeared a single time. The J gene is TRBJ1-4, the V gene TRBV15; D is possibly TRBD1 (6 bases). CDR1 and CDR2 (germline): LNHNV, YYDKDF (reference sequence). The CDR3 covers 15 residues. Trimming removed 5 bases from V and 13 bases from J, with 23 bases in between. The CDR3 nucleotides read TGTGCCACCAGCGGCCGCAGGGGCGTTTACGAGAGACTGTTTTTT. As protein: CATSGRRGVYERLFF.

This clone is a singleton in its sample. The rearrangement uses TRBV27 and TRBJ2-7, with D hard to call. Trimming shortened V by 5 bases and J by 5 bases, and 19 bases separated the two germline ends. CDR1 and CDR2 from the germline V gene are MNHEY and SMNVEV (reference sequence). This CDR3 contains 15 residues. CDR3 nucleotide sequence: TGTGCCAGCAGTCCCTTGGGTGAGGTACGCAACGAGCAGTACTTC. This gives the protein CASSPLGEVRNEQYF.

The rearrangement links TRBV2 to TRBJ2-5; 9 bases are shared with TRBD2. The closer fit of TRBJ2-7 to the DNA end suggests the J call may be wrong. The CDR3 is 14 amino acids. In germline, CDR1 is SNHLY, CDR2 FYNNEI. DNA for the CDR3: TGTGCCAGCAGTGACGCGGGGGGGACCTACGAGCAGTACTTC. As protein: CASSDAGGTYEQYF.

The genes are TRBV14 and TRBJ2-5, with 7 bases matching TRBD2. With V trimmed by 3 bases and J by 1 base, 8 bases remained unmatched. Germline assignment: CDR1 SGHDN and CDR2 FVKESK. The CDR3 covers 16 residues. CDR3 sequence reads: CASSHVWGGSQETQYF. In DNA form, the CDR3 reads TGTGCCAGCAGCCATGTTTGGGGGGGATCCCAAGAGACCCAGTACTTC.